A selection of T cell receptor beta chains follows, all from one sample in a study of cytomegalovirus exposure and HLA in healthy donors. TCRdb's copy holds only in-frame clones and misses some; the assay was immunoSEQ multiplex PCR. The sample contains around 100,000 clones, 60% to 70% of which appear only once. Specimen: PBMCs. All receptors come from a woman aged 45-60 years in good health and CMV-seronegative. The conserved cysteine and the conserved F or W are not part of the CDR3 here.

j_call v_call cdr3_aa
TRBJ1-5 TRBV15 ATSTGQGGNQPQH
TRBJ2-3 TRBV29-1 SVEGGGLFVDTQY
TRBJ1-5 TRBV11-2 ASSRVVNQPQH
TRBJ1-1 TRBV25-1 ASSERRDGEAF
TRBJ2-2 TRBV5-6 ASSLKTDNTGELF
TRBJ1-3 TRBV7-9 ASSLPGQTDSGNTIY
NA TRBV5-6 ASSLRGLATEQY
TRBJ1-4 TRBV5-1 ASSLGTVQGEKLF
TRBJ1-4 TRBV30 AGLRTGSEKLF
TRBJ1-4 TRBV7-9 ASSLVSGTGAPPPEKLF
TRBJ2-1 TRBV9 ASILPGHPTNEQF
TRBJ1-1 TRBV30 AWTHTAGSTEAF
TRBJ1-1 TRBV6-1 ASSEYGGEAF
TRBJ2-2 TRBV13 ASSFLQGEEIGELF